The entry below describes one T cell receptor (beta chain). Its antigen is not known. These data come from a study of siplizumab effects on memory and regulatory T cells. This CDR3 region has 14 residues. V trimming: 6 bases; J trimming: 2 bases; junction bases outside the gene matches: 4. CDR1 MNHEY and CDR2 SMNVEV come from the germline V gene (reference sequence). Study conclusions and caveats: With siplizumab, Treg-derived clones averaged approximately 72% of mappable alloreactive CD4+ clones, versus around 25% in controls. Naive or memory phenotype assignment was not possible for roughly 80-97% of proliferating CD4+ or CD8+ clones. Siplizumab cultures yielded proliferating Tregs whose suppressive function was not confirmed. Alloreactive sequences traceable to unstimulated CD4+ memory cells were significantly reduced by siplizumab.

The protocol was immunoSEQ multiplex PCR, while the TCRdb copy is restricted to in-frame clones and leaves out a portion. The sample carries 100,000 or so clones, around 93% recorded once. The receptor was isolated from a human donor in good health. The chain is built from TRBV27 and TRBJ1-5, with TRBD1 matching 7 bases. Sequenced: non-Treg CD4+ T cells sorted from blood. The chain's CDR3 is CASSYRGGNQPQHF. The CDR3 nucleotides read TGTGCCAGCAGCTACAGGGGAGGCAATCAGCCCCAGCATTTT.